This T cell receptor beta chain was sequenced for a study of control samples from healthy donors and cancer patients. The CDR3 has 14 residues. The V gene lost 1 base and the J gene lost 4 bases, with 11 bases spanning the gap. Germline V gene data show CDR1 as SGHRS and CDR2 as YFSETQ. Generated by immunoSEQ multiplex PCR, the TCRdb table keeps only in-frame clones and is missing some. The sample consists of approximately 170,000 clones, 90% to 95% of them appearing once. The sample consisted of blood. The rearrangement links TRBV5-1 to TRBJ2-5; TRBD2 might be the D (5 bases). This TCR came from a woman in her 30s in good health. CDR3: CASSLSTSRETQYF. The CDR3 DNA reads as TGCGCCAGCAGCTTGAGCACTAGTCGAGAGACCCAGTACTTC.